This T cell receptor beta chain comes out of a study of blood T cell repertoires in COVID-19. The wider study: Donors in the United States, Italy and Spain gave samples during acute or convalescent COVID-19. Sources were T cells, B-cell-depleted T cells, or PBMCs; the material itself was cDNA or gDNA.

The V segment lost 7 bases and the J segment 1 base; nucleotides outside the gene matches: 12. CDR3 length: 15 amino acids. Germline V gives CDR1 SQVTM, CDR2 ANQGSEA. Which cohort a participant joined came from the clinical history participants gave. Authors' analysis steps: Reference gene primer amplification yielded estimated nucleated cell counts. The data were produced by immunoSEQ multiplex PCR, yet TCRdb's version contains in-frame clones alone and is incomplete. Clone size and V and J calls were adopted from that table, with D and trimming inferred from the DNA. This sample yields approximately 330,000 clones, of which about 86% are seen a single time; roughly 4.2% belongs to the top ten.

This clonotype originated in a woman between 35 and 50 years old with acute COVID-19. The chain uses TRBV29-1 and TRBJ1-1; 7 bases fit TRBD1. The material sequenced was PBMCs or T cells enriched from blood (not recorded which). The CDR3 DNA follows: TGCAGCGCCGGAGAAACAGGGGTCGCGAACACTGAAGCTTTCTTT. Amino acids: CSAGETGVANTEAFF.